The entry that follows covers one TCR beta chain sequence. This entry belongs to a study of T cells in Graves' hyperthyroidism and ophthalmopathy. Fresh peripheral blood, 10 ml, yielded the PBMCs. The source material, RNA transcripts, was used to amplify TCR beta CDR3 regions. An initial round of RT-PCR targeting the TCR CDR3 relied on the HTBI primer set. From the multiplex PCR reads, TCRdb called clonotypes with MiXCR, one entry per CDR3 protein. This table has 600,000 to 800,000 distinct CDR3 sequences, around a third appearing once. Germline lookup yields CDR1 MNHEY and CDR2 SVGEGT. CDR3 length equals 15 residues. The ends were cut back, 0 bases at V and 0 bases at J, with 9 bases in the middle.

Material: blood. This chain uses TRBV6-2 or TRBV6-3 with TRBJ2-7; the D is unclear. The clonotype comes from a woman in her thirties or forties with Graves' hyperthyroidism. CDR3 in amino acids: CASSYSPENSYEQYF. In DNA, the CDR3 is TGTGCCAGCAGTTACTCGCCAGAGAACTCCTACGAGCAGTACTTC.